What follows are 19 T cell receptor beta chains derived from one specimen sequenced in a study of T cell repertoires in cytomegalovirus infection (dated by TCRdb to between 2017 and 2020). Taken with the paper, the label for treatment or condition translates to: in vitro stimulation with specific CMV peptide epitopes to enrich CMV-specific T cells. Their antigens are not known. Sequenced using an Illumina HiSeq 1500. Through fastp at Q25 and MiXCR, TCRdb rebuilt clones from the public reads, retaining in-frame beta chains. Here each entry gathers all rows of one CDR3 protein and keeps the most common genes and DNA. The sample table holds some 800,000 distinct CDR3 sequences, of which under 35% were seen once. The ten largest make up roughly 13% of the sample. The specimen was cultured CD8+ T cells from PBMCs, collected from culture after CMV antigen stimulation. These receptors were obtained from a human donor in good health (CMV status not recorded). Some clones in this sample may be carry-over from other donors' samples.

The chain is built from TRBV5-5 and TRBJ1-1, with D possibly TRBD1 on 5 matching bases. CDR3 length: 13 residues. V gave up 3 bases and J gave up 6 bases, with 12 bases separating them. CDR1 SGHKS and CDR2 YYEKEE come from the germline V gene (reference sequence). The CDR3 loop is CASSWGMRAEAFF. Here the CDR3 DNA reads TGTGCCAGCAGCTGGGGGATGAGGGCTGAAGCTTTCTTT. Drawing the rest from reference TRBV5-5 and TRBJ1-1, the complete variable domain is DAGVTQSPTHLIKTRGQQVTLRCSPISGHKSVSWYQQVLGQGPQFIFQYYEKEERGRGNFPDRFSARQFPNYSSELNVNALLLGDSALYLCASSWGMRAEAFFGQGTRLTVV.

The chain employs TRBV5-1 and TRBJ1-1, with no clear D. There are 13 residues in the CDR3. CDR1 and CDR2 from the germline V gene are SGHRS and YFSETQ. Trimming removed 1 base from V and 1 base from J, with 5 bases in between. CDR3 bases: TGCGCCAGCAGCTTGCCCAGGAACACTGAAGCTTTCTTT. This codes for CASSLPRNTEAFF.

This clonotype has ten or more counts. The chain employs TRBV13 and TRBJ1-2, with D possibly being TRBD1 (5 bases). This CDR3 is 15 amino acids long. Trimming stripped 4 bases from V and 1 base from J, with 13 bases between. The germline V gene encodes CDR1 PRHDT and CDR2 FYEKMQ (reference sequence). The CDR3 reads CASSSPPTVNYGYTF. The CDR3, as DNA: TGTGCCAGCAGCTCACCCCCGACAGTTAACTATGGCTACACCTTC.

The chain links TRBV12-5 to TRBJ2-3; 12 positions match TRBD2. The CDR3 contains 15 residues. Germline V gene lookup returns CDR1 LGHNT and CDR2 FRNRAP. With 8 bases clipped from V and 1 base from J, the junction kept 4 bases outside the gene matches. The CDR3 protein is CASCGLAGCTDTQYF. The CDR3 coding sequence is TGTGCTAGTTGTGGACTAGCGGGGTGCACAGATACGCAGTATTTT.

In its sample, this clonotype was seen a few times. The genes are TRBV7-2 and TRBJ2-3, with 11 positions matching TRBD2. V lost 1 base, J lost 5 bases, and 5 bases stayed unmatched. The CDR3 is 16 residues long. Germline CDR1 is SGHTA and CDR2 is FQGNSA. The CDR3 region has the DNA TGTGCCAGCAGCTTAGAACTAGCGGGGGCAAAAGATACGCAGTATTTT. This codes for CASSLELAGAKDTQYF. The complete variable domain, with remaining parts taken from reference TRBV7-2 and TRBJ2-3, reads GAGVSQSPSNKVTEKGKDVELRCDPISGHTALYWYRQSLGQGLEFLIYFQGNSAPDKSGLPSDRFSAERTGGSVSTLTIQRTQQEDSAVYLCASSLELAGAKDTQYFGPGTRLTVL.

In this sample, this clonotype turned up a few times. The gene calls are TRBV6-1 and TRBJ1-6; a possible D gene is TRBD1 (5 bases). Trimming cost V 7 bases and J 1 base, with 11 bases left between them. The CDR3 runs to 15 residues. CDR1 is MNHNS and CDR2 is SASEGT in the germline V gene. For the CDR3, the DNA is TGTGCCAGCACCCCCGGGGGATCCTATAATTCACCCCTCCACTTT. Protein sequence: CASTPGGSYNSPLHF.

This clonotype was detected a few times. The CDR3 protein is CASSLWLAGDNEQFF. Here the CDR3 DNA reads TGTGCCAGCAGTTTATGGCTAGCGGGGGACAATGAGCAGTTCTTC. The gene calls are TRBV6-4 and TRBJ2-1; 10 positions agree with TRBD2. The J segment lost 5 bases and the V segment lost 5 bases, leaving 6 bases of the junction unmatched. The CDR3 totals 15 residues. Germline V gives CDR1 MRHNA, CDR2 SNTAGT.

This clonotype was observed many times. The V gene is TRBV7-2, the J gene TRBJ2-3; the match to TRBD2 covers 10 bases. V shed 5 bases, J shed 6 bases, and the junction held 8 bases outside the gene matches. This CDR3 has 15 amino acids. Germline assignment: CDR1 SGHTA and CDR2 FQGNSA. The CDR3 here is CASSVTSGALDTQYF. CDR3 DNA sequence: TGTGCCAGCAGCGTCACTAGCGGGGCCCTGGATACGCAGTATTTT. Combining the CDR3 with reference TRBV7-2 and TRBJ2-3 gives the whole variable domain GAGVSQSPSNKVTEKGKDVELRCDPISGHTALYWYRQSLGQGLEFLIYFQGNSAPDKSGLPSDRFSAERTGGSVSTLTIQRTQQEDSAVYLCASSVTSGALDTQYFGPGTRLTVL.

This clonotype has a handful of counts. This chain connects TRBV2 to TRBJ2-5, with 9 bases fitting TRBD1. The germline V gene encodes CDR1 SNHLY and CDR2 FYNNEI. This CDR3 region has 15 residues. In DNA form, the CDR3 reads TGTGCTACGAGGCTGGGACAGGGAGGACGAGAGACCCAGTACTTC. This gives the protein CATRLGQGGRETQYF.

This chain joins TRBV3-1 and TRBJ2-5, with 7 bases aligning to TRBD1. This CDR3 has 17 amino acids. V trimming: 0 bases; J trimming: 5 bases; junction bases outside the gene matches: 12. Germline-derived CDR1 and CDR2 are LGHDT and YNNKEL (reference sequence). The CDR3 nucleotides read TGTGCCAGCAGCCAAGACCCCGCTAGGGGGCTTGGGGAGACCCAGTACTTC. Its protein is CASSQDPARGLGETQYF.

This clonotype was seen just once. This chain uses TRBV10-3 with TRBJ1-5; D unclear. The ends were cut back, 0 bases at V and 9 bases at J, with 9 bases in the middle. CDR3 length: 13 residues. The germline CDR1 and CDR2 sequences are ENHRY and SYGVKD. As DNA, the CDR3 is TGTGCCATCAGTGAGTCTAATTCGGGGCCCCAGCATTTT. This translates into CAISESNSGPQHF.

The chain couples TRBV2 to TRBJ2-5; tentative D call: TRBD1 (5 bases). Germline CDR1 SNHLY, CDR2 FYNNEI. Trimming took off 6 bases at V and 0 bases at J, with 11 bases between the two ends. This CDR3 spans 14 amino acids. The CDR3 DNA sequence: TGTGCCAGCAGGGTGGGGCGGTACCAAGAGACCCAGTACTTC. This encodes CASRVGRYQETQYF.

This chain uses TRBV4-1 with TRBJ2-3; TRBD2 aligns across 11 bases. CDR1 is MGHRA and CDR2 is YSYEKL in the germline V gene. V shed 3 bases and J 2 bases; nucleotides not matched to a gene: 4. The CDR3 extends over 16 amino acids. DNA of the CDR3: TGCGCCAGCAGCCAGGTAGCGGGGGGGGTCACAGATACGCAGTATTTT. Residues: CASSQVAGGVTDTQYF.

This rearrangement joins TRBV7-6 to TRBJ1-2, with 8 bases aligning to TRBD1. There are 14 residues in the CDR3. Germline CDR1 SGHVS, CDR2 FNYEAQ. Trimming removed 5 bases from V and 6 bases from J; junction bases left unmatched: 8. The CDR3 here is CASSPQGAADGYTF. The CDR3 coding sequence is TGTGCCAGCAGCCCCCAGGGGGCGGCGGATGGCTACACCTTC.

The chain recombines TRBV7-9 with TRBJ1-2, with D possibly TRBD1 on 6 matching bases. This CDR3 is built from 16 residues. V was clipped by 5 bases and J by 4 bases, with 20 bases between them. CDR1 SEHNR and CDR2 FQNEAQ come from the germline V gene (reference sequence). The CDR3 spells CASSVLTGSIGYGYTF. Written as DNA, the CDR3 is TGTGCCAGCAGCGTCCTCACAGGGTCTATTGGCTATGGCTACACCTTC.

The J gene is TRBJ2-2, the V gene TRBV19, with 8 bases identical to TRBD2. Germline V gives CDR1 LNHDA, CDR2 SQIVND (reference sequence). Germline trimming cut 1 base from V and 0 bases from J; bases unmatched to any gene: 7. The length of the CDR3 is 18 residues. The CDR3 reads CASSIVIPSGPNTGELFF. The CDR3 nucleotides are TGTGCCAGTAGTATAGTTATACCTAGCGGGCCGAACACCGGGGAGCTGTTTTTT.

This clonotype came up a few times. The rearrangement links TRBV6-5 to TRBJ1-4; TRBD1 is a possible D gene (5 bases). This CDR3 spans 15 amino acids. The germline V and J ends were trimmed by 7 bases and 3 bases, with 15 bases remaining between them. The germline CDR1 and CDR2 sequences are MNHEY and SVGAGI. CDR3 residues: CASKITGASNEKLFF. CDR3 nucleotide sequence: TGTGCCAGCAAGATAACCGGGGCCTCTAATGAAAAACTGTTTTTT.

This clonotype has a handful of counts. This chain joins TRBV19 and TRBJ2-5; D perhaps matches TRBD1 (6 bases). The V gene's germline CDR1 is LNHDA and CDR2 SQIVND (reference sequence). The length of the CDR3 is 15 residues. The germline V and J ends were trimmed by 0 bases and 5 bases, with 13 bases remaining between them. The CDR3 spells CASSIEYPRGETQYF. The CDR3 region has the DNA TGTGCCAGTAGTATAGAGTACCCTAGGGGGGAGACCCAGTACTTC.

There are a few counts of this clonotype. The chain couples TRBV12-3 or TRBV12-4 to TRBJ2-5, with D perhaps matching TRBD1 or TRBD2 (7 bases each). The V end lost 7 bases, the J end lost 4 bases, and 16 bases lay between the germline ends. This CDR3 is built from 14 residues. The DNA of the CDR3 is TGTGCCAGCACCCAGGGGGGGGGAGGAGAGACCCAGTACTTC. Translating gives CASTQGGGGETQYF.